This T cell receptor (beta chain) derives from a study of blood T cell repertoires in COVID-19. Study details: Some COVID-19 samples were acute and others convalescent; all came from the United States, Italy and Spain. PBMCs, B-cell-depleted T cells, or T cells were the source of the cDNA or gDNA that made up the material.

In the original workflow: Amplification from reference gene primers served as the basis for estimated nucleated cell counts. TCRdb's table, derived via immunoSEQ multiplex PCR, lists solely in-frame clones and lacks some. V, J and clone size reflect that table, while D and trimming were determined from the DNA. This sample has 350,000 to 450,000 clones, with less than 90% found just once. This clone was detected once. V gave up 4 bases and J gave up 5 bases, with 12 bases separating them. The CDR3 has 13 residues. Germline V gene data show CDR1 as SGHTS and CDR2 as YDEGEE. Seattle patients were enrolled while actively infected and followed longitudinally.

Sequencing was done on a sample of peripheral blood. The J gene is TRBJ1-2, the V gene TRBV5-8; TRBD1 might be the D (6 bases). This clonotype was obtained from a woman aged 55-70 years with COVID-19, enrolled during active disease. The CDR3 DNA reads as TGTGCCAGCAGCCAACGAACAGGGTATGGCTACACCTTC. This codes for CASSQRTGYGYTF.